This T cell receptor (beta chain) was profiled in a study of blood T cell repertoires in COVID-19. This CDR3 is built from 14 residues. J was trimmed by 6 bases and V by 5 bases; bases with no gene match: 6. The germline CDR1 and CDR2 sequences are SGHVS and FNYEAQ. Sequencing was performed with immunoSEQ multiplex PCR; in TCRdb, only in-frame clones are kept and a portion is missing. Here the sample spans roughly 280,000 clones, less than 95% being singletons. The V and J genes are TRBV7-6 and TRBJ1-5, with 8 positions matching TRBD1. The sample consisted of PBMCs or T cells enriched from blood (not recorded which). This receptor was identified in a man aged 35-49 years who had been exposed to COVID-19. The CDR3 is CASSQDRVGQPQHF. The CDR3 DNA sequence: TGTGCCAGCAGCCAGGACAGGGTTGGTCAGCCCCAGCATTTT.